This T cell receptor beta chain was sequenced in a study of OX40 agonist ivuxolimab in advanced cancers. About the study: Among those treated, three patients had partial responses, one with hepatocellular carcinoma and two with cutaneous melanoma.

The method was immunoSEQ multiplex PCR; TCRdb's version includes in-frame clones alone and lacks a portion of them. The table records about 98,000 clones, about 85% of them present only once. The CDR3 totals 13 residues. Germline V gene data show CDR1 as MGHRA and CDR2 as YSYEKL. The germline V and J ends were trimmed by 2 bases and 5 bases, with 9 bases remaining between them. The TCR originated in an adult with an advanced solid tumor such as melanoma, head and neck, liver or kidney cancer. The sequencing used CD4+ or CD8+ T cells sorted from blood, collected in a trial of the OX40 agonist ivuxolimab. The chain links TRBV4-1 to TRBJ2-5; no clear D. The CDR3, as DNA: TGCGCCAGCAGCCAACTCCCCTCGGAGACCCAGTACTTC. Amino acid sequence: CASSQLPSETQYF.